The T cell receptor (beta chain) described here comes from a study of human T cells and chemical hapten exposure. This CDR3 has 16 amino acids. Trimming took off 6 bases at V and 0 bases at J, with 14 bases between the two ends. Per germline, CDR1 MDHEN and CDR2 SYDVKM. Time point of the sample: pre-sensitization, week 0. As for treatment: therapeutic diphenylcyclopropenone sensitization with weekly scalp DPC. Phlebotomy was performed prior to application of every patch test. TCRdb ran MiXCR on the RACE reads and lists one entry per CDR3 protein. The profile shows approximately 180,000 distinct CDR3 sequences, almost 30% of them singletons. Study observations and caveats: No alteration of TCRs above 1 in 1000 frequency was seen with DPC sensitization. Donors' alopecia may make their immune response differ from healthy people's. Controls had significantly fewer large CDR3 similarity clusters than were formed by expanded TCRs.

Turning to this clonotype: Its antigen remains unknown.

The source was whole blood, collected in connection with sensitization to the hapten diphenylcyclopropenone (DPC). This chain uses TRBV28 with TRBJ2-2, with D possibly being TRBD2 (6 bases). This receptor was taken from a young woman with alopecia areata. Some clones in this sample may be carry-over from other donors' samples. CDR3 protein: CASRRLSGSNTGELFF. The CDR3 bases are TGTGCCAGCAGGCGCCTAAGCGGGTCGAACACCGGGGAGCTGTTTTTT. Looking up the rest from reference TRBV28 and TRBJ2-2 gives the full variable domain: DVKVTQSSRYLVKRTGEKVFLECVQDMDHENMFWYRQDPGLGLRLIYFSYDVKMKEKGDIPEGYSVSREKKERFSLILESASTNQTSMYLCASRRLSGSNTGELFFGEGSRLTVL.